These 20 T cell receptor beta chains were sequenced from one sample in a study of blood T cells in healthy people across ages. A second PCR of 7 to 11 cycles used a sample-barcoded 5' primer and a J-beta primer mix. Using its own MiXCR run on the 5' RACE reads, TCRdb lists one record per CDR3 protein. The sample lists roughly 1.5 million distinct CDR3 sequences, roughly 43% occurring once. The specimen sequenced was blood. Receptors originate from a young woman in good health.

This chain uses TRBV20-1 with TRBJ1-2; a possible D gene is TRBD1 (5 bases). Germline lookup yields CDR1 DFQATT and CDR2 SNEGSKA (reference sequence). Trimming took 3 bases from V and 4 from J, leaving 18 bases between them. This CDR3 is built from 15 residues. The CDR3 spells CSASAGRQGAYGYTF. CDR3 coding DNA: TGCAGTGCTAGCGCAGGCCGTCAGGGTGCCTATGGCTACACCTTC.

The V call is TRBV29-1, the J call TRBJ2-1; D is perhaps TRBD1 (6 bases). This CDR3 is built from 12 residues. Per germline, CDR1 SQVTM and CDR2 ANQGSEA. Trimming cost V 6 bases and J 10 bases, with 16 bases left between them. This CDR3 reads CSVNDAGTEQFF. CDR3 sequence (DNA): TGCAGCGTGAACGATGCCGGGACAGAGCAGTTCTTC.

The rearrangement uses TRBV6-5 and TRBJ1-2, with 7 positions matching TRBD1. Germline trimming cut 5 bases from V and 7 bases from J; bases unmatched to any gene: 7. The CDR3 extends over 13 amino acids. Germline V gene data show CDR1 as MNHEY and CDR2 as SVGAGI. The CDR3 DNA follows: TGTGCCAGCAGTATGACAGGGAAGCGTGGCTACACCTTC. Its translation: CASSMTGKRGYTF.

A note on this clonotype: One junction end disagrees with the germline gene, perhaps due to a read error. The DNA for the CDR3 is TGCGCCAGCAGCCCGACAGGGGTAGGAGAGACCCAGTACTTC. Translated: CASSPTGVGETQYF. This chain uses TRBV7-2 with TRBJ2-5, with 8 nucleotides matching TRBD1. The CDR3 length is 14 residues. Germline V gene sequence: CDR1 SGHTA, CDR2 FQGNSA.

This clonotype occurred a few times. This chain uses TRBV24-1 with TRBJ2-7, with TRBD1 identical over 9 bases. V dropped 3 bases and J dropped 1; count of bases not matched to a gene: 3. Germline CDR1 is KGHDR and CDR2 is SFDVKD. The CDR3 covers 15 residues. The CDR3 spells CATSDPGTGSYEQYF. The CDR3, as DNA: TGTGCCACCAGTGATCCTGGGACAGGGTCCTACGAGCAGTACTTC.

The chain has TRBV20-1 and TRBJ2-1, with D possibly matching TRBD1 (5 bases). The DNA end is a closer match to TRBJ2-7, so the J assignment may be wrong. Looked up from germline, CDR1 is DFQATT and CDR2 is SNEGSKA (reference sequence). This CDR3 region has 14 residues. The CDR3: CSAESGYFYNEQYF. CDR3 sequence (DNA): TGCAGTGCTGAATCAGGGTATTTCTACAATGAGCAGTACTTC.

The chain joins TRBV20-1 to TRBJ2-1; 8 bases are shared with TRBD2. Losses at the gene ends were 3 bases for V and 7 bases for J; bases not matched to a gene: 11. CDR1 is DFQATT, CDR2 SNEGSKA, per germline (reference sequence). The CDR3 spans 15 residues. CDR3 sequence: CSASEYGGAGNEQFF. For the CDR3, the DNA is TGCAGTGCTAGTGAATACGGGGGGGCTGGAAATGAGCAGTTCTTC.

CDR3 in DNA: TGCAGCGTTAGGGACAGACGCTCCTACGAGCAGTACTTC. This translates into CSVRDRRSYEQYF. The chain carries TRBV29-1 and TRBJ2-4; 7 positions agree with TRBD1. The closer fit of TRBJ2-7 to the DNA end suggests the J call may be wrong. CDR1 SQVTM and CDR2 ANQGSEA come from the germline V gene. The CDR3 extends over 13 amino acids.

This clonotype has more than one count but fewer than ten. The rearrangement uses TRBV4-1 and TRBJ2-3; 8 positions match TRBD2. CDR3 size: 19 residues. V shed 2 bases and J 2 bases; nucleotides not matched to a gene: 15. The germline V gene has CDR1 MGHRA and CDR2 YSYEKL. CDR3 sequence (DNA): TGCGCCAGCAGCCAAAGCCACTATTTACTAGCGGCTTCCACAGATACGCAGTATTTT. Translation gives CASSQSHYLLAASTDTQYF.

This clonotype was seen a handful of times. CDR3 region: CASSLAAPEAFF. The CDR3 nucleotides read TGTGCCAGCAGCTTAGCGGCTCCTGAAGCTTTCTTT. The chain joins TRBV7-2 to TRBJ1-1; D is ambiguous. CDR1 and CDR2 from the germline V gene are SGHTA and FQGNSA. This CDR3 has 12 residues. Between the trimmed V and J ends, which lost 0 bases and 6 bases, there was a span of 5 bases.

The CDR3 loop reads CAISESSASNTEAFF. The CDR3 DNA follows: TGTGCCATCAGTGAGTCTTCGGCATCGAACACTGAAGCTTTCTTT. The chain employs TRBV10-3 and TRBJ1-1; D not resolved. The germline CDR1 and CDR2 sequences are ENHRY and SYGVKD. V was shortened by 0 bases and J by 1 base, with 9 bases between the two germline ends. The CDR3 is 15 amino acids.

The chain carries TRBV7-2 and TRBJ2-3; D is unresolved. Per the germline V gene, CDR1 is SGHTA and CDR2 is FQGNSA. This CDR3 has 14 residues. V was cut by 1 base and J by 4 bases, with 9 bases left in between. The CDR3 spells CASSLGPLPDTQYF. In DNA, the CDR3 is TGTGCCAGCAGCTTAGGTCCGCTCCCAGATACGCAGTATTTT.

V and J are TRBV5-1 and TRBJ1-4; D is undetermined. Trimming shortened V by 1 base and J by 0 bases, and 7 bases separated the two germline ends. Germline lookup yields CDR1 SGHRS and CDR2 YFSETQ. The CDR3 consists of 15 residues. The CDR3 DNA follows: TGCGCCAGCAGCTTGCGGTTTACAACTAATGAAAAACTGTTTTTT. Protein: CASSLRFTTNEKLFF.

As to this clonotype: This may be a read error, as it is one base from a much larger clone. The chain is built from TRBV20-1 and TRBJ2-7, with D unresolved. The CDR3 loop spans 12 amino acids. Germline lookup yields CDR1 DFQATT and CDR2 SNEGSKA (reference sequence). CDR3 coding DNA: TGCAGTGCTAGAGAGGGCTCCTACGGGCAGTACTTC. Amino acid sequence: CSAREGSYGQYF.

This clonotype was recorded a few times. The genes are TRBV7-9 and TRBJ1-5; D gene ambiguous. In germline, CDR1 is SEHNR, CDR2 FQNEAQ (reference sequence). V lost 8 bases, J lost 7 bases, and 18 bases lay in between. The CDR3 covers 14 residues. The CDR3 DNA reads TGTGCCAGCGCGACTCCTGGGGTTGGACAGCCCCAGCATTTT. Its translation is CASATPGVGQPQHF. Using reference TRBV7-9 and TRBJ1-5 for the parts outside the CDR3, the full variable domain is DTGVSQNPRHKITKRGQNVTFRCDPISEHNRLYWYRQTLGQGPEFLTYFQNEAQLEKSRLLSDRFSAERPKGSFSTLEIQRTEQGDSAMYLCASATPGVGQPQHFGDGTRLSIL.

The table lists this clonotype with a few counts. The V call is TRBV14, the J call TRBJ2-5; no definite D call. Germline V lookup: CDR1 SGHDN, CDR2 FVKESK. The germline V and J ends were trimmed by 0 bases and 5 bases, with 7 bases remaining between them. The CDR3 has 13 residues. The CDR3 bases are TGTGCCAGCAGCCAAGAATACGCGGAGACCCAGTACTTC. This codes for CASSQEYAETQYF.

In its sample, this clonotype was seen a few times. This sequence joins TRBV7-8 and TRBJ2-1; possibly TRBD2 for D (5 bases). The CDR3 has 17 amino acids. Trimming took 0 bases from V and 1 from J, leaving 13 bases between them. Germline V CDR1 and CDR2: SGHVS, FQNEAQ. In nucleotides, the CDR3 is TGTGCCAGCAGCTTAGCGCTAAGCGGTTCTTCCTACAATGAGCAGTTCTTC. Translating it yields CASSLALSGSSYNEQFF.

The chain is built from TRBV20-1 and TRBJ1-1; D unresolved. Germline-derived CDR1 and CDR2 are DFQATT and SNEGSKA (reference sequence). The CDR3 runs 16 residues. V was pared by 8 bases and J by 3 bases, with 25 bases between. The DNA for the CDR3 is TGCAGTCCATTTGGGCCCCCCGGGAGCAGGCACACTGAAGCTTTCTTT. Protein: CSPFGPPGSRHTEAFF.

CDR3 sequence reads: CASSLRSGPGMEKFF. The DNA of the CDR3 is TGTGCCAGCAGCTTACGATCAGGACCGGGAATGGAGAAGTTCTTC. The J gene is TRBJ2-1, the V gene TRBV7-2; D perhaps matches TRBD2 (5 bases). CDR3 length: 15 amino acids. V lost 2 bases and J 14 bases, leaving 22 bases between the germline ends. Per the germline V gene, CDR1 is SGHTA and CDR2 is FQGNSA.

The CDR3 sequence is CASSQTSAGYNEQFF. CDR3 nucleotide sequence: TGTGCCAGCAGTCAAACTAGCGCCGGCTACAATGAGCAGTTCTTC. V and J are TRBV28 and TRBJ2-1; TRBD2 matches 7 bases. Germline lookup yields CDR1 MDHEN and CDR2 SYDVKM. Losses at the gene ends were 5 bases for V and 3 bases for J; bases not matched to a gene: 7. The CDR3 contains 15 residues.